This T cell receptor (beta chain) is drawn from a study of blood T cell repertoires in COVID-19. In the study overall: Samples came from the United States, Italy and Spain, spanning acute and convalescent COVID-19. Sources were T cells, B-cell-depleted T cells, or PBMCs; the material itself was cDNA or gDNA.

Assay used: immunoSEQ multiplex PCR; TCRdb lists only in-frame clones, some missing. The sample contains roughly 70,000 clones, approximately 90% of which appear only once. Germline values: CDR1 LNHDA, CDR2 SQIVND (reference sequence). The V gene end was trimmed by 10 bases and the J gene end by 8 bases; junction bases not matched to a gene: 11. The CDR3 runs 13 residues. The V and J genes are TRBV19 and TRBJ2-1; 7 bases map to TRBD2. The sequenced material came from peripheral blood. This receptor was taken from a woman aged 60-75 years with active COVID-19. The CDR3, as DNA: TGTGCCACAAGGGAGGGAGCTGTGGATGAGCAGTTCTTC. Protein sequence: CATREGAVDEQFF. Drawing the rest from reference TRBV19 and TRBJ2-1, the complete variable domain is DGGITQSPKYLFRKEGQNVTLSCEQNLNHDAMYWYRQDPGQGLRLIYYSQIVNDFQKGDIAEGYSVSREKKESFPLTVTSAQKNPTAFYLCATREGAVDEQFFGPGTRLTVL.